This T cell receptor (beta chain) came from a study of a mutant IDH1 vaccine in newly diagnosed glioma. Background on the study: Weeks 1, 3, 5, 7, 11, 15, 19 and 23 were when patients received their eight vaccinations. Standard pretreatment was either radiotherapy, temozolomide, or, for most, radiochemotherapy with temozolomide.

CDR3 length: 18 residues. Germline CDR1 and CDR2: SGHRS and YFSETQ. V was pared by 4 bases and J by 0 bases, with 12 bases of the junction left unmatched. The time point here: week 5, during vaccination. Topical imiquimod was applied with each vaccine dose, which held 300 ug of mutant IDH1 20-mer peptide. New astrocytomas of WHO grade 3 or 4 that were IDH1-mutant and ATRX-lost were found in the donors. Worth noting for this clone: The antigen is not known.

Data came from immunoSEQ multiplex PCR; TCRdb stores just in-frame clones and leaves some out. The sample has 52,000 or so clones; approximately 82% are singletons. Study observations and caveats: Researchers report vaccine-induced immune responses in about 94% of patients.

The receptor comes from a woman younger than 30 with glioma. Some clones in this sample may be carry-over from other donors' samples. Source: PBMCs, taken from a glioma patient whose treatment included an IDH1 peptide vaccine. V is TRBV5-1 and J is TRBJ1-3, with 8 bases identical to TRBD1. The CDR3 reads CASSPWGGQALSGNTIYF. CDR3 DNA sequence: TGCGCCAGCAGCCCTTGGGGGGGACAGGCTCTCTCTGGAAACACCATATATTTT.